This T cell receptor beta chain was documented in a study of response to subunit inactivated influenza vaccine. Notes on the study in general: New T cells are recruited in small numbers by each seasonal influenza vaccination, according to the authors' suggestion.

This clonotype showed up just a few times. Its antigen is currently unknown. CDR3 length: 14 amino acids. V gave up 6 bases and J gave up 3 bases, with 15 bases separating them. Germline V gene sequence: CDR1 SGHTA, CDR2 FQGNSA. TCRdb re-called the RT-PCR reads with MiXCR, one entry per CDR3 protein. The sample has about 540,000 distinct CDR3 sequences, approximately 24% seen once. This sample also appeared in a second study, on T cells expressing NK-cell markers. From that paper: Beta-chain TCR cDNA was generated via 5'RACE template switching with UMIs. Sorted T-cell subsets CD3+CD56+NKG2C+, CD3+CD56+NKG2C- and CD3+CD56-NKG2C+ were TCR beta-sequenced.

Specimen: CD4+ T cells sorted from PBMCs, collected 11 to 12 days after vaccination. The TCR sequence derives from a man aged 45-65 years who received an inactivated influenza vaccine. V is TRBV7-2 and J is TRBJ2-7; perhaps TRBD1 as D (6 bases). The CDR3 DNA reads TGTGCCAGCAGTCCCCGACAGGACCTCTACGAGCAGTACTTC. Protein sequence: CASSPRQDLYEQYF.